This T cell receptor beta chain stems from a study of post-analysis software for immune sequencing data. Findings of the study overall: Those samples that were prepared in the same batch co-clustered strongly by F measure. Roughly 5 TRBV segments (TRBV5-6, TRBV5-1 and TRBV20-1 among them) occurred more frequently in patients than in controls.

TCR beta libraries were prepared from cDNA with unique molecular identifiers. T cells numbering about 1 to 11 million yielded 500,000 or so cDNA molecules. TCRdb used MiXCR to reprocess the PCR reads, holding one entry per CDR3 protein. The sample has 820,000 or so distinct CDR3 sequences; roughly 50% are singletons. On this clonotype: Antigen unknown.

V shed 2 bases, J shed 2 bases, and the junction held 6 bases outside the gene matches. This CDR3 is 16 amino acids long. Germline V lookup: CDR1 ENHRY, CDR2 SYGVKD. Specimen: blood. This TCR was recovered from a girl between 5 and 17 years old with multiple sclerosis. The chain recombines TRBV10-3 with TRBJ1-2; TRBD1 matches at 9 bases. Here the CDR3 DNA reads TGTGCCATCAGTGAGCCCCGGACAGGGGACAACTATGGCTACACCTTC. Translating gives CAISEPRTGDNYGYTF.